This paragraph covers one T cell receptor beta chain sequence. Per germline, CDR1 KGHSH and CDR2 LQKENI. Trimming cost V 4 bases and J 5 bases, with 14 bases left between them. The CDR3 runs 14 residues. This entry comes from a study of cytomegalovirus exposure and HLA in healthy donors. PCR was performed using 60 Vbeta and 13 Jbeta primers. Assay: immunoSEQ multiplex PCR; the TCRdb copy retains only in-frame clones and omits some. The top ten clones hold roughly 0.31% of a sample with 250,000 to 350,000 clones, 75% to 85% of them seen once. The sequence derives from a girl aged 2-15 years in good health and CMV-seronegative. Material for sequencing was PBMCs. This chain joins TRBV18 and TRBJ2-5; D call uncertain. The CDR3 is CASSLKLVSETQYF. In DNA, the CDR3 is TGTGCCAGCTCACTGAAGTTAGTTTCGGAGACCCAGTACTTC.